These 10 T cell receptor beta chains were sequenced from one sample in a study of shared clonotypes between healthy human individuals. Profiled with immunoSEQ multiplex PCR; TCRdb holds only in-frame clones, not every one. The profile covers 190,000 or so clones, with around 63% appearing a single time and about 10% taken by the ten largest. The sequenced material came from memory CD4+ T cells sorted from blood. Subset in this sample: CD45RA-negative fraction. These receptors all stem from a young man in good health.

This clone was counted a single time. The chain links TRBV7-2 to TRBJ1-2; 8 bases align to TRBD1. With 6 bases clipped from V and 5 bases from J, the junction kept 8 bases outside the gene matches. The CDR3 has 14 amino acids. CDR1 and CDR2 (germline): SGHTA, FQGNSA. The chain's CDR3 is CASRPTGARYGYTF. CDR3 DNA: TGTGCCAGCAGACCGACAGGGGCAAGATATGGCTACACCTTC.

The chain uses TRBV11-1 and TRBJ2-5; 10 bases fit TRBD1. The junction had 1 base not matched to a gene; V was cut back by 5 bases and J by 1 base. The germline V gene encodes CDR1 SGHAT and CDR2 FQDESV (reference sequence). CDR3 size: 14 residues. The CDR3 coding sequence is TGTGCCAGCAGCCGGACAGGGGGCCAAGAGACCCAGTACTTC. Its protein is CASSRTGGQETQYF. Full variable domain (rest looked up from reference TRBV11-1 and TRBJ2-5): EAEVAQSPRYKITEKSQAVAFWCDPISGHATLYWYRQILGQGPELLVQFQDESVVDDSQLPKDRFSAERLKGVDSTLKIQPAELGDSAMYLCASSRTGGQETQYFGPGTRLLVL.

This clone was picked up a small number of times. This sequence joins TRBV5-1 and TRBJ2-7; D perhaps matches TRBD2 (6 bases). Germline lookup yields CDR1 SGHRS and CDR2 YFSETQ. This CDR3 region has 15 residues. V was shortened by 2 bases and J by 6 bases, with 18 bases between the two germline ends. The CDR3 DNA reads as TGCGCCAGCAGCTTCGGACGGGTGACTAGTGGCGAGCAGTACTTC. Amino acids: CASSFGRVTSGEQYF. The whole variable domain, filled in from reference TRBV5-1 and TRBJ2-7, reads KAGVTQTPRYLIKTRGQQVTLSCSPISGHRSVSWYQQTPGQGLQFLFEYFSETQRNKGNFPGRFSGRQFSNSRSEMNVSTLELGDSALYLCASSFGRVTSGEQYFGPGTRLTVT.

V is TRBV10-2 and J is TRBJ2-1; D might be TRBD1 or TRBD2, each matching 6 bases. Germline assignment: CDR1 WSHSY and CDR2 SAAADI. V lost 10 bases and J lost 0, with 34 bases in between. The length of the CDR3 is 21 residues. CDR3 residues: CAISLLASDPKGGSSYNEQFF. CDR3 sequence (DNA): TGCGCCATCTCCCTACTGGCTAGCGACCCCAAGGGGGGCAGCTCCTACAATGAGCAGTTCTTC.

As DNA, the CDR3 is TGTGCCAGCGGTCTCAGCAGGAACTACGAGCAGTACTTC. It translates to CASGLSRNYEQYF. The chain is built from TRBV7-8 and TRBJ2-7; D remains unclear. The ends were cut back, 8 bases at V and 3 bases at J, with 14 bases in the middle. The V gene's germline CDR1 is SGHVS and CDR2 FQNEAQ. The CDR3 consists of 13 residues.

The table lists this clone with a few counts. V gene TRBV27 combines with J gene TRBJ1-2, with 10 bases aligning to TRBD1. This CDR3 spans 16 amino acids. Trimming at V came to 3 bases and at J to 2 bases, leaving 6 bases not matched to a gene. The germline V gene has CDR1 MNHEY and CDR2 SMNVEV (reference sequence). CDR3 coding DNA: TGTGCCAGCAGTTTCTCTCCGGGACAGGGGAACTATGGCTACACCTTC. This encodes CASSFSPGQGNYGYTF.

Worth noting for this clone: The same CDR3 can be traced to other DNA sequences in this sample. J is TRBJ1-1 and V is TRBV11-2, with D uncertain. The V gene lost 5 bases and the J gene lost 0 bases, with 7 bases spanning the gap. This CDR3 is built from 13 residues. Germline assignment: CDR1 SGHAT and CDR2 FQNNGV. CDR3 nucleotides: TGTGCCAGCAGCCCAACAGTGAACACTGAAGCTTTCTTT. Translating gives CASSPTVNTEAFF.

This clone came up a few times. V gene TRBV7-9 combines with J gene TRBJ2-2; D is perhaps TRBD2 (6 bases). V lost 1 base and J 7 bases, leaving 16 bases between the germline ends. CDR3 length: 16 amino acids. From germline, CDR1 is SEHNR and CDR2 FQNEAQ (reference sequence). CDR3: CASSLGRGSPVGELFF. CDR3 nucleotides: TGTGCCAGCAGCTTAGGGCGGGGTAGCCCTGTCGGGGAGCTGTTTTTT.

The chain recombines TRBV6-5 with TRBJ1-4; 8 bases fit TRBD1. The CDR3 runs to 14 residues. Germline-derived CDR1 and CDR2 are MNHEY and SVGAGI. The V gene end was trimmed by 6 bases and the J gene end by 6 bases; junction bases not matched to a gene: 6. In DNA form, the CDR3 reads TGTGCCAGCAGCAGGACAGGGAGCGATGAAAAACTGTTTTTT. Amino acid sequence: CASSRTGSDEKLFF.

The DNA of the CDR3 is TGTGCCATCAGTGAGTCGAGCTTAGGGACAGGGTCGGGCGAGCAGTACTTC. Protein: CAISESSLGTGSGEQYF. This chain connects TRBV10-3 to TRBJ2-7; 9 nucleotides match TRBD1. In germline, CDR1 is ENHRY, CDR2 SYGVKD. The CDR3 spans 17 residues. J was trimmed by 6 bases and V by 0 bases; bases with no gene match: 12.